This is a list of T cell receptor beta chains from one sample in a study of human T cells and chemical hapten exposure. TCRdb re-called the RACE reads through MiXCR, storing one row per CDR3 protein. The sample has 300,000 to 450,000 distinct CDR3 sequences, around 4.8% seen once. Sequenced material: whole blood, taken in connection with sensitization to the hapten diphenylcyclopropenone (DPC). All receptors derive from a woman between 50 and 59 years old with alopecia areata. Some clones in this sample may be carry-over from other donors' samples. The CDR3 runs from the conserved cysteine through the conserved F or W. A D gene is named only where the DNA matches it firmly. Expanded clones are given a class, and other clones once, few, many or no size at all.

V gene: TRBV28
D gene: TRBD1
clone size: many
J gene: TRBJ2-1
CDR3 DNA: TGTGCCAGCAGGCTGGACAGGGTAAATGAGCAGTTCTTC
CDR3 protein: CASRLDRVNEQFF

V gene: TRBV29-1
D gene: .
clone size: few
J gene: TRBJ2-5
CDR3 DNA: TGCAGCGTTCGGGGGGCCCAAGAGACCCAGTACTTC
CDR3 protein: CSVRGAQETQYF

V gene: TRBV28
D gene: .
clone size: many
J gene: TRBJ2-7
CDR3 DNA: TGTGCCAGCAGTTTACCCGGGGGAGAGCAGTACTTC
CDR3 protein: CASSLPGGEQYF

V gene: TRBV7-2
D gene: .
clone size: many
J gene: TRBJ1-6
CDR3 DNA: TGTGCCAGCAGCTCGGACAGCAATAATTCACCCCTCCACTTT
CDR3 protein: CASSSDSNNSPLHF

V gene: TRBV11-2
D gene: .
clone size: many
J gene: TRBJ2-7
CDR3 DNA: TGTGCCAGCAGCTCACAGGGAAGGGACCGCTACGAGCAGTACTTC
CDR3 protein: CASSSQGRDRYEQYF

V gene: TRBV3-1
D gene: TRBD2
clone size: .
J gene: TRBJ2-1
CDR3 DNA: TGTGCCAGCAGCCAAGATCTTGGGGGGACTAAGTTCTTC
CDR3 protein: CASSQDLGGTKFF

V gene: TRBV20-1
D gene: TRBD2
clone size: many
J gene: TRBJ2-3
CDR3 DNA: TGCAGTGGGGGGACTAGCGGGAGAACTAGCACAGATACGCAGTATTTT
CDR3 protein: CSGGTSGRTSTDTQYF

V gene: TRBV24-1
D gene: .
clone size: many
J gene: TRBJ2-2
CDR3 DNA: TGTGCCACCAGTGACTCGGTGAACACCGGGGAGCTGTTTTTT
CDR3 protein: CATSDSVNTGELFF

V gene: TRBV5-1
D gene: TRBD2
clone size: many
J gene: TRBJ2-4
CDR3 DNA: TGCGCCAGCAGCTTGGAGGGGACTAGCGGGTACATAGCCAAAAACATTCAGTACTTC
CDR3 protein: CASSLEGTSGYIAKNIQYF

V gene: TRBV29-1
D gene: .
clone size: few
J gene: TRBJ2-7
CDR3 DNA: TGCAGCGCTGTCCTCTCCTACGAGCAGTACTTC
CDR3 protein: CSAVLSYEQYF

V gene: TRBV7-2
D gene: .
clone size: few
J gene: TRBJ1-1
CDR3 DNA: TGTGCCAGCAGCTTAAGGACCAGCCGGCTAACTTTAAGCACTGAAGCTTTCTTT
CDR3 protein: CASSLRTSRLTLSTEAFF

V gene: TRBV12-3/TRBV12-4
D gene: .
clone size: many
J gene: TRBJ1-3
CDR3 DNA: TGTGCCAGCAGTCAAGGACCCGACTCTGGAAACACCATATATTTT
CDR3 protein: CASSQGPDSGNTIYF

V gene: TRBV19
D gene: TRBD1
clone size: .
J gene: TRBJ1-5
CDR3 DNA: TGTGCCAGTAGGGACAGGGCGATAAGCTATAGCAATCAGCCCCAGCATTTT
CDR3 protein: CASRDRAISYSNQPQHF

V gene: TRBV11-2
D gene: .
clone size: many
J gene: TRBJ2-3
CDR3 DNA: TGTGCCAGCAGCTTAGGCGCTAGGGGCACAGATACGCAGTATTTT
CDR3 protein: CASSLGARGTDTQYF

V gene: TRBV6-6
D gene: TRBD1
clone size: few
J gene: TRBJ1-5
CDR3 DNA: TGTGCCAGCAATTGGGGACAGGCTAATCAGCCCCAGCATTTT
CDR3 protein: CASNWGQANQPQHF

V gene: TRBV11-2
D gene: .
clone size: few
J gene: TRBJ2-5
CDR3 DNA: TGTGCCAGCAGCTTAGACGGGACGCCGCAAGAGACCCAGTACTTC
CDR3 protein: CASSLDGTPQETQYF

V gene: TRBV30
D gene: TRBD1
clone size: many
J gene: TRBJ1-2
CDR3 DNA: TGTGCCTGGAGTCCGGGACAGGGGGGCTATGGCTACACCTTC
CDR3 protein: CAWSPGQGGYGYTF

V gene: TRBV28
D gene: TRBD1
clone size: few
J gene: TRBJ1-1
CDR3 DNA: TGTGCCGCTTATGCGACAGGGCTCCCCGGGAAGACTGAAGCTTTCTTT
CDR3 protein: CAAYATGLPGKTEAFF

V gene: TRBV3-1
D gene: .
clone size: .
J gene: TRBJ2-4
CDR3 DNA: TGTGCCAGCAGCCTCAGTGTCCTAGCCAAAAACATTCAGTACTTC
CDR3 protein: CASSLSVLAKNIQYF

V gene: TRBV20-1
D gene: TRBD1
clone size: .
J gene: TRBJ1-2
CDR3 DNA: TGCAGTGCTATCAGACAGGGGGCAGGCTATGGCTACACCTTC
CDR3 protein: CSAIRQGAGYGYTF

V gene: TRBV10-3
D gene: .
clone size: many
J gene: TRBJ1-4
CDR3 DNA: TGTGCCATCAGCGAGGGGGGAAAACTGTTTTTT
CDR3 protein: CAISEGGKLFF

V gene: TRBV7-2
D gene: .
clone size: many
J gene: TRBJ2-7
CDR3 DNA: TGTGCCAGCAGCTTAGGTCGCGGTTCCTACGAGCAGTACTTC
CDR3 protein: CASSLGRGSYEQYF

V gene: TRBV6-1
D gene: .
clone size: many
J gene: TRBJ1-1
CDR3 DNA: TGTGCCAGCAGTCACCGGACGGTGAACACTGAAGCTTTCTTT
CDR3 protein: CASSHRTVNTEAFF

V gene: TRBV10-3
D gene: TRBD1
clone size: .
J gene: TRBJ1-1
CDR3 DNA: TGTGCCATCTCAGCGGGACAGGCAGCTTTCTTT
CDR3 protein: CAISAGQAAFF

V gene: TRBV12-3/TRBV12-4
D gene: .
clone size: .
J gene: TRBJ1-5
CDR3 DNA: TGTGCCAGCAGCCCTGTCGGCGGGGGGAGCAATCAGCCCCAGCATTTT
CDR3 protein: CASSPVGGGSNQPQHF

V gene: TRBV12-3/TRBV12-4
D gene: .
clone size: many
J gene: TRBJ2-3
CDR3 DNA: TGTGCCAGCAGTTTAGGTCTTCAGGGCACAGATACGCAGTATTTT
CDR3 protein: CASSLGLQGTDTQYF

V gene: TRBV12-3/TRBV12-4
D gene: .
clone size: .
J gene: TRBJ2-5
CDR3 DNA: TGTGCCAGCAGTCCCCCCTTAAAAGAGACCCAGTACTTC
CDR3 protein: CASSPPLKETQYF

V gene: TRBV3-1
D gene: .
clone size: many
J gene: TRBJ1-1
CDR3 DNA: TGTGCCAGCAGAAAATTCGGTGGACTGGTTGCCAACACTGAAGCTTTCTTT
CDR3 protein: CASRKFGGLVANTEAFF

V gene: TRBV12-3/TRBV12-4
D gene: .
clone size: few
J gene: TRBJ2-5
CDR3 DNA: TGTGCCAGCACGACCGGAACGGAGACCCAGTACTTC
CDR3 protein: CASTTGTETQYF

V gene: TRBV5-1
D gene: .
clone size: many
J gene: TRBJ1-6
CDR3 DNA: TGCGCCAGCAGCTTGGATATTCTCTCACCCCTCCACTTT
CDR3 protein: CASSLDILSPLHF

V gene: TRBV29-1
D gene: .
clone size: few
J gene: TRBJ1-1
CDR3 DNA: TGCAGCGTTGAACGGCAGGGTAAGGCTGAAGCTTTCTTT
CDR3 protein: CSVERQGKAEAFF

V gene: TRBV12-5
D gene: .
clone size: many
J gene: TRBJ2-1
CDR3 DNA: TGTGCTCAGCGCGGGGCGAAAACGGACAGCTCCTACAATGAGCAGTTCTTC
CDR3 protein: CAQRGAKTDSSYNEQFF

V gene: TRBV29-1
D gene: .
clone size: many
J gene: TRBJ2-1
CDR3 DNA: TGCAGCGTTGGGAATCTAGAGGGGGAGCGACTCTCCTACAATGAGCAGTTCTTC
CDR3 protein: CSVGNLEGERLSYNEQFF

V gene: TRBV29-1
D gene: TRBD1
clone size: many
J gene: TRBJ1-2
CDR3 DNA: TGCAGCGTTGGGACAGGATGGGGGGATAACTATGGCTACACCTTC
CDR3 protein: CSVGTGWGDNYGYTF

V gene: TRBV5-1
D gene: .
clone size: many
J gene: TRBJ2-6
CDR3 DNA: TGCGCCAGCAGCTTCCGCTCTGGGGCCAACGTCCTGACTTTC
CDR3 protein: CASSFRSGANVLTF

V gene: TRBV6-6
D gene: TRBD1
clone size: few
J gene: TRBJ1-1
CDR3 DNA: TGTGCCAGCAGTTACTCACAGGGGGACCCCAGGGAAGCTTTCTTT
CDR3 protein: CASSYSQGDPREAFF

V gene: TRBV20-1
D gene: .
clone size: many
J gene: TRBJ2-3
CDR3 DNA: TGCAGTGCCCGCGGACAAAGCACAGATACGCAGTATTTT
CDR3 protein: CSARGQSTDTQYF

V gene: TRBV6-5
D gene: .
clone size: many
J gene: TRBJ1-5
CDR3 DNA: TGTGCCAGCAGTTACTTGGAGGATCAGCCCCAGCATTTT
CDR3 protein: CASSYLEDQPQHF

V gene: TRBV7-9
D gene: TRBD2
clone size: many
J gene: TRBJ2-1
CDR3 DNA: TGTGCCAGCAGCTTCGCTAGCGGGAGAAGGAATGAGCAGTTCTTC
CDR3 protein: CASSFASGRRNEQFF

V gene: TRBV28
D gene: .
clone size: many
J gene: TRBJ2-1
CDR3 DNA: TGTGCCAGCAGTCCTAAGGGGACTTACAATGAGCAGTTCTTC
CDR3 protein: CASSPKGTYNEQFF

V gene: TRBV5-5
D gene: .
clone size: .
J gene: TRBJ2-1
CDR3 DNA: TGTGCCAGCAGCTTGGCCGGGGAGTCCTACAATGAGCAGTTCTTC
CDR3 protein: CASSLAGESYNEQFF

V gene: TRBV27
D gene: .
clone size: many
J gene: TRBJ2-7
CDR3 DNA: TGTGCCTCCTATGGGCCCGCGACATCATCCTACGAGCAGTACTTC
CDR3 protein: CASYGPATSSYEQYF

V gene: TRBV5-6
D gene: .
clone size: few
J gene: TRBJ2-3
CDR3 DNA: TGTGCCAGCAGCGCCGACTGGGATACGCAGTATTTT
CDR3 protein: CASSADWDTQYF

V gene: TRBV4-3
D gene: TRBD1
clone size: .
J gene: TRBJ2-1
CDR3 DNA: TGCGCCAGCAGCCAAGGGGTCTTGGGGACAGGGGCTGTCAATGAGCAGTTCTTC
CDR3 protein: CASSQGVLGTGAVNEQFF

V gene: TRBV2
D gene: .
clone size: .
J gene: TRBJ1-5
CDR3 DNA: TGTGCCAGCAGCTATCCCGGGCAGGATAGCAATCAGCCCCAGCATTTT
CDR3 protein: CASSYPGQDSNQPQHF

V gene: TRBV6-2/TRBV6-3
D gene: TRBD1
clone size: few
J gene: TRBJ2-1
CDR3 DNA: TGTGCCAGCAGTTACGGTAGCAGGGGGCCTTACAATGAGCAGTTCTTC
CDR3 protein: CASSYGSRGPYNEQFF

V gene: TRBV4-1
D gene: TRBD1
clone size: .
J gene: TRBJ2-7
CDR3 DNA: TGCGCCAGCAGCCAAGGTTGGACAGGGGGGAAAGACGAGCAGTACTTC
CDR3 protein: CASSQGWTGGKDEQYF

V gene: TRBV12-3/TRBV12-4
D gene: TRBD1
clone size: many
J gene: TRBJ2-1
CDR3 DNA: TGTGCCAGCAGAACCGGGACAGGGAGGGGAAATGAGCAGTTCTTC
CDR3 protein: CASRTGTGRGNEQFF

V gene: TRBV29-1
D gene: TRBD1
clone size: many
J gene: TRBJ2-1
CDR3 DNA: TGCAGCGGACTAGGACAGGGGACCTACAATGAGCAGTTCTTC
CDR3 protein: CSGLGQGTYNEQFF

V gene: TRBV2
D gene: .
clone size: many
J gene: TRBJ1-5
CDR3 DNA: TGTGCCAGCAGTGGGGGCAGAAATAGCAATCAGCCCCAGCATTTT
CDR3 protein: CASSGGRNSNQPQHF

V gene: TRBV7-2
D gene: TRBD2
clone size: many
J gene: TRBJ2-5
CDR3 DNA: TGTGCCAGCAGGGTTGGGACTAGCGTGAGTGAGACCCAGTACTTC
CDR3 protein: CASRVGTSVSETQYF

V gene: TRBV7-8
D gene: .
clone size: many
J gene: TRBJ2-2
CDR3 DNA: TGTGCCAGCAGCCGAAGGGAAACCGGGGAGCTGTTTTTT
CDR3 protein: CASSRRETGELFF

V gene: TRBV5-1
D gene: .
clone size: few
J gene: TRBJ2-5
CDR3 DNA: TGCGCCAGCACCGGAGGGGGAGGAGGAGAGACCCAGTACTTC
CDR3 protein: CASTGGGGGETQYF